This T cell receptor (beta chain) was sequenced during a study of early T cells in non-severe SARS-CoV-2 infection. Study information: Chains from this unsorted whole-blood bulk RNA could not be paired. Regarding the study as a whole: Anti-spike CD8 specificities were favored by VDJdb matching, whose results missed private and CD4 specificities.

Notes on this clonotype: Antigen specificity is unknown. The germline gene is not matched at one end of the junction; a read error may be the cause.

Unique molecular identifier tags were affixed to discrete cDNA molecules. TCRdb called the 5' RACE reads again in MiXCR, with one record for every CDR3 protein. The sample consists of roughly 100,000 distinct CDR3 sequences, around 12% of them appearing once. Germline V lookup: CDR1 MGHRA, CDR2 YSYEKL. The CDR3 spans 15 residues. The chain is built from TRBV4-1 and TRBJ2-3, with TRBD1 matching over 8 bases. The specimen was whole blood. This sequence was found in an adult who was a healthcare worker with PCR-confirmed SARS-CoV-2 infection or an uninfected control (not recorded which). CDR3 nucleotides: TGCGCCAGCAACCAAACCGGGACAGGCGGCGATACGCAGTATTTT. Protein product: CASNQTGTGGDTQYF.